The following is a T cell receptor (beta chain) sequence with its context. Its antigen is as yet unknown. Trimming removed 6 bases from V and 4 bases from J, with 21 bases in between. Germline V gene lookup returns CDR1 LNHDA and CDR2 SQIVND (reference sequence). The CDR3 has 16 amino acids. With baseline, cycle 4 day 1, and cycle 7 day 1 as timepoints, blood was sampled. The data are from a study of OX40 agonist ivuxolimab in advanced cancers. In the study overall: Over 30% of patients had received prior checkpoint inhibitor therapy. Findings and caveats of the study: Normalized T-cell clonal expansion was also low in some nonresponders. With doses of 0.1-3.0 mg/kg, partial responders showed among the lowest clonal expansion.

Produced via immunoSEQ multiplex PCR; TCRdb's table is partial and in-frame only. The data contain tens of thousands of clones, about 81% of them singletons. The sequence came from an adult with an advanced solid tumor such as melanoma, head and neck, liver or kidney cancer. Sequenced here: CD4+ or CD8+ T cells sorted from blood, sampled in a trial of the OX40 agonist ivuxolimab. The J gene is TRBJ1-2, the V gene TRBV19; weak D call: TRBD1 (6 bases). CDR3 protein: CASRAIGQTGGYGYTF. As DNA, the CDR3 is TGTGCCAGTAGGGCTATTGGACAGACGGGTGGCTATGGCTACACCTTC.